The next 25 T cell receptor beta chains were all read from a single sample in a study of tumor and adjacent non-tumor tissue in lung cancer. A modified ARM-PCR protocol with three rounds of nested PCR amplified TCRbeta. TCRdb processed the multiplex PCR reads anew with MiXCR; each CDR3 protein has one entry. The sample lists roughly 200,000 distinct CDR3 sequences, 71% occurring once. No cell sorting was done before RNA was extracted from the tissue. Sequenced: lung tumor tissue. Source of these receptors: a man in his 60s with non-small cell lung cancer.

Comment on this clonotype: At one end the junction does not follow the germline gene, possibly because of a read error. This chain joins TRBV24-1 and TRBJ2-1; 8 bases are a match to TRBD2. CDR1 KGHDR and CDR2 SFDVKD come from the germline V gene. The CDR3 spans 14 residues. The CDR3 bases are TGTGCCACCCATCCGGGGGGGCTTCACAATGAGCAGATCTTC. It specifies CATHPGGLHNEQIF.

To note about this clonotype: A much larger clone differs by one base, so this may be a read error. The genes are TRBV20-1 and TRBJ2-3; 8 bases fit TRBD1. J gave up 3 bases and V 4 bases, and 6 bases lay outside the gene matches. The CDR3 extends over 14 amino acids. The germline V gene has CDR1 DFQATT and CDR2 SNEGSKA (reference sequence). This CDR3 is CSATGQVVTDTQYF. In DNA, the CDR3 is TGCAGTGCTACGGGACAGGTTGTTACAGATACGCAGTATTTT.

About this clonotype: The conserved final phenylalanine or tryptophan is absent from the CDR3, which likely points to a read error. V is TRBV25-1 and J is TRBJ2-2, with 8 positions matching TRBD2. Germline V gene data show CDR1 as MGHDK and CDR2 as SYGVNS. The CDR3 spans 15 residues. The ends lost 3 bases at V and 4 bases at J; junction bases unmatched: 4. CDR3 in amino acids: CASSDSGDPTGELFI. The DNA for the CDR3 is TGTGCCAGCAGTGATAGCGGGGACCCCACCGGGGAGCTGTTTATT.

This chain joins TRBV7-9 and TRBJ1-2; D gene ambiguous. The V gene's germline CDR1 is SEHNR and CDR2 FQNEAQ (reference sequence). The CDR3 covers 12 residues. V lost 4 bases and J lost 8, with 11 bases in between. CDR3 sequence: CASSSSTLGYTF. The DNA of the CDR3 is TGTGCCAGCAGCTCCTCAACGCTGGGCTACACCTTC.

A note on this clonotype: This clone may be a read error of a much larger clone one base away. V gene TRBV20-1 combines with J gene TRBJ2-1, with a weak D call TRBD2 (5 bases). The CDR3 runs 15 residues. Germline V gene lookup returns CDR1 DFQATT and CDR2 SNEGSKA (reference sequence). Between the trimmed V and J ends, which lost 0 bases and 9 bases, there was a span of 18 bases. The CDR3: CSARDRRLSGTEQFF. The CDR3 DNA is TGCAGTGCTAGAGATCGAAGACTATCGGGTACTGAGCAGTTCTTC.

This chain uses TRBV5-1 with TRBJ2-7; perhaps TRBD2 as D (7 bases). Looked up from germline, CDR1 is SGHRS and CDR2 is YFSETQ. V lost 3 bases and J lost 4, with 11 bases in between. The CDR3 totals 13 residues. CDR3 region: CASSSGGLYEQYF. The CDR3 DNA reads TGCGCCAGCAGCTCCGGGGGGCTTTACGAGCAGTACTTC.

A remark on this clonotype: An end of the junction differs from the germline gene, which may be a read error. The chain combines TRBV5-6 with TRBJ1-4, with D possibly being TRBD1 (5 bases). Germline-derived CDR1 and CDR2 are SGHDT and YYEEEE. This CDR3 region has 15 residues. CDR3 loop: CSSSFQGATNEKLFF. The CDR3 DNA follows: TGTTCCAGCAGCTTCCAGGGTGCAACTAATGAAAAATTGTTTTTT.

V is TRBV20-1 and J is TRBJ2-3; D may be TRBD1 (7 bases). Germline CDR1 is DFQATT and CDR2 is SNEGSKA (reference sequence). This CDR3 has 14 residues. Trimming removed 6 bases at V and 3 bases at J, with 16 bases between. The CDR3 reads CSAPGGGATDTQYF. The CDR3 coding sequence is TGCAGTGCACCAGGAGGGGGCGCAACAGATACGCAGTATTTT.

The table lists this clonotype with many counts. J is TRBJ2-7 and V is TRBV6-5; TRBD1 agrees at 9 bases. CDR1 is MNHEY, CDR2 SVGAGI, per germline. The CDR3 is 16 residues long. After removal of 0 bases from V and 1 base from J, the junction contained 4 bases not matched to a gene. DNA of the CDR3: TGTGCCAGCAGTTACTCGTTACAGGGGGCTTCCTACGAGCAGTACTTC. Translating gives CASSYSLQGASYEQYF.

In the case of this clonotype: This may be a read error: a much more frequent sequence differs by one nucleotide. The rearrangement uses TRBV20-1 and TRBJ2-5, with 8 bases lining up with TRBD2. The CDR3 is made up of 14 amino acids. The germline V gene encodes CDR1 DFQATT and CDR2 SNEGSKA (reference sequence). The CDR3 spells CNVNSGDLQETQYF. For the CDR3, the DNA is TGCAATGTAAATAGCGGGGATCTTCAAGAGACCCAGTACTTC.

Details on this clonotype: Just one base apart from a much larger clone, this may be a read error. The rearrangement uses TRBV4-2 and TRBJ1-1, with D unclear. Germline V gives CDR1 LGHNA, CDR2 YNFKEQ. V lost 0 bases to trimming and J lost 0 bases, with 11 bases between them. This CDR3 contains 16 residues. The CDR3 DNA reads TGTGCCAGCAGCCAAGACGGGAGTATCTTGAACACTGAAGCTTTCTTT. It yields the protein CASSQDGSILNTEAFF.

Details on this clonotype: This CDR3 is missing its conserved last phenylalanine or tryptophan, likely due to a read error. The DNA is left out, because the CDR3 cannot be placed on it with certainty; the CDR3 is given as TCRdb lists it. This chain joins TRBV11-1 and TRBJ1-4. Germline V CDR1 and CDR2: SGHAT, FQDESV (reference sequence). Termini included, the CDR3 measures 15 amino acids. This CDR3 reads CVSSPRREASEKPFS.

The V and J genes are TRBV20-1 and TRBJ1-5, with 9 bases lining up with TRBD1. V was clipped by 2 bases and J by 5 bases; unmatched bases: 7. CDR1 is DFQATT and CDR2 is SNEGSKA in the germline V gene (reference sequence). This CDR3 comprises 15 residues. The CDR3 spells CSARLGTGSYQPQHF. The CDR3 nucleotides are TGCAGTGCTAGACTAGGGACAGGGAGTTATCAGCCCCAGCATTTT.

Turning to this clonotype: At one end the junction does not follow the germline gene, possibly because of a read error. This rearrangement joins TRBV20-1 to TRBJ1-5, with D unresolved. The CDR3 has 13 residues. The germline V gene has CDR1 DFQATT and CDR2 SNEGSKA (reference sequence). The CDR3 nucleotides are TGCAGTGTTAGAATGGATGCTGATCAGCCCCAGCATTTT. Its translation is CSVRMDADQPQHF.

As concerns this clonotype: Mismatch with germline at one junction end may stem from a read error. This rearrangement joins TRBV11-3 to TRBJ2-5; 13 bases are shared with TRBD2. The CDR3 totals 18 residues. Germline V lookup: CDR1 SGHNT, CDR2 YENEEA. CDR3 loop: CAGNPVPGTSGILETQYF. The CDR3 DNA is TGTGCCGGCAACCCGGTTCCGGGGACTAGCGGGATTCTGGAGACCCAATACTTC.

In the case of this clonotype: A much larger clone differs from this one at a single base, so this may be a read error. The chain links TRBV6-2 or TRBV6-3 to TRBJ2-1; 8 nucleotides align to TRBD1. CDR3 size: 13 residues. J was trimmed by 8 bases and V by 8 bases; bases with no gene match: 8. CDR1 is MNHEY, CDR2 SVGEGT, per germline. The CDR3 region is CASAGQVYDEQFF. The CDR3 nucleotides read TGTGCCAGCGCGGGACAGGTATACGATGAGCAGTTCTTC.

On this clonotype: One end of the junction is discordant with germline, which a read error may explain. The J gene is TRBJ2-3, the V gene TRBV20-1; weak D call: TRBD1 (7 bases). This CDR3 has 18 amino acids. The V gene's germline CDR1 is DFQATT and CDR2 SNEGSKA (reference sequence). CDR3 in amino acids: CRARGGYDRATSTDTQYF. The CDR3, as DNA: TGCCGTGCTAGAGGGGGGTATGACAGGGCTACTAGCACAGATACGCAGTATTTT.

The V call is TRBV12-3 or TRBV12-4, the J call TRBJ1-1; 11 bases fit TRBD1. V was pared by 11 bases and J by 7 bases, with 9 bases of the junction left unmatched. The CDR3 contains 13 residues. CDR3 sequence reads: CASTGQGAGEAFF. The DNA of the CDR3 is TGTGCCTCTACCGGACAGGGGGCTGGTGAAGCTTTCTTT.

This clonotype is labeled as medium-sized. This sequence joins TRBV20-1 and TRBJ2-1; 11 bases are a match to TRBD2. The CDR3 extends over 15 amino acids. With V trimmed by 6 bases and J by 6 bases, 10 bases remained unmatched. Germline CDR1 DFQATT, CDR2 SNEGSKA (reference sequence). This CDR3 is CSATLAGGGVNEQFF. For the CDR3, the DNA is TGCAGTGCGACCTTAGCGGGAGGGGGGGTCAATGAGCAGTTCTTC.

In its sample, this clonotype was seen once. This sequence may be a read error, since a much larger clone differs from it by one base. This rearrangement joins TRBV5-4 to TRBJ2-5; TRBD2 agrees at 9 bases. The CDR3 is made up of 16 amino acids. Germline CDR1 reads SGHNT; CDR2 reads YYREEE (reference sequence). V was pared by 4 bases and J by 1 base, with 8 bases of the junction left unmatched. The CDR3 is CASSHGLARSQETQYF. The DNA for the CDR3 is TGTGCCAGCAGCCACGGACTAGCGCGAAGCCAAGAGACCCAGTACTTC.

With respect to this clonotype: Given a much more abundant clone one base away, this may be a read error. The chain combines TRBV6-2 or TRBV6-3 with TRBJ2-1, with D possibly matching TRBD2 (5 bases). The CDR3 contains 18 residues. CDR1 is MNHEY, CDR2 SVGEGT, per germline. V lost 2 bases and J lost 2, with 19 bases in between. The chain's CDR3 is CASSYPTSARVAYNEQFF. The CDR3 DNA is TGTGCCAGCAGTTACCCAACCAGCGCGAGGGTGGCCTACAATGAGCAGTTCTTC.

To note about this clonotype: This may arise from a read error, as a much more abundant clone is one base away. The rearrangement uses TRBV6-2 or TRBV6-3 and TRBJ2-1; D is possibly TRBD2 (5 bases). Trimming stripped 5 bases from V and 5 bases from J, with 10 bases between. CDR3 size: 13 residues. CDR1 is MNHEY and CDR2 is SVGEGT in the germline V gene. As DNA, the CDR3 is TGTGCCAGCAGTCCGGACTTCCACAATGAGCAGTTCTTC. Protein sequence: CASSPDFHNEQFF.

On this clonotype: The junction does not match germline at one end; this may be a read error. The V gene is TRBV5-6, the J gene TRBJ2-7; 7 nucleotides line up with TRBD2. The CDR3 length is 12 residues. Germline assignment: CDR1 SGHDT and CDR2 YYEEEE. CDR3 in amino acids: CASGFRDYEQYF. The DNA of the CDR3 is TGTGCCAGCGGCTTCCGGGACTACGAGCAATACTTC.

The rearrangement joins TRBV5-4 to TRBJ2-5; 7 bases map to TRBD2. Gene TRBJ2-1 matches the end of the DNA better, so the J call may be wrong. The CDR3 covers 17 residues. CDR1 and CDR2 from the germline V gene are SGHNT and YYREEE (reference sequence). The CDR3 is CASNHLLGEGPRNEQFF. DNA of the CDR3: TGTGCCAGCAACCACCTCCTCGGGGAGGGCCCTCGGAATGAGCAGTTCTTC.

This chain uses TRBV6-2 or TRBV6-3 with TRBJ1-1; D is perhaps TRBD1 (5 bases). The CDR3 length is 18 residues. CDR1 is MNHEY, CDR2 SVGEGT, per germline. In DNA form, the CDR3 reads TGTCCGCAGCAGTTGGGGGTCGCTGTTTGGGAGGAGTACACTGAAGCTTTCTTT. This codes for CPQQLGVAVWEEYTEAFF.